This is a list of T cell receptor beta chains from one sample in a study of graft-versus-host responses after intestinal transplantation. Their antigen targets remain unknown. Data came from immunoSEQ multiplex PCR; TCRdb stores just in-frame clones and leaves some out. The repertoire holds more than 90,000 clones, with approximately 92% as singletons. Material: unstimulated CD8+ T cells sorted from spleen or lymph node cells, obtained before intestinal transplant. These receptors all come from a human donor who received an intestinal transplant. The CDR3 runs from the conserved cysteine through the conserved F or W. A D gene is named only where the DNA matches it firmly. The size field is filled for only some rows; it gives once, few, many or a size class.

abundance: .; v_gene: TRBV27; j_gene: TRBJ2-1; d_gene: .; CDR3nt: TGTGCCAGCAGTTTCATCGGGCGGGCCAGTCTGAATGAGCAGTTCTTC; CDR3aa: CASSFIGRASLNEQFF
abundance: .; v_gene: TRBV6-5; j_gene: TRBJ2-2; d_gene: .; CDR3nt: TGTGCCAGCAGGAGAGGGGGGGGCGCGGTCGGGGAGCTGTTTTTT; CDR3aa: CASRRGGGAVGELFF
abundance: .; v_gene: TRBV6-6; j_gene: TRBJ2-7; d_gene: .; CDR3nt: TGTGCCAGCAGTTACCCGGGACAAGTCTACGAGCAGTACTTC; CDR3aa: CASSYPGQVYEQYF
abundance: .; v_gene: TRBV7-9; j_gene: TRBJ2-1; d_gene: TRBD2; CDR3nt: TGTGCCAGCAGCTTACCAATCCACTTAGCGGGAGCGGTCTACAATGAGCAGTTCTTC; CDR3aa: CASSLPIHLAGAVYNEQFF
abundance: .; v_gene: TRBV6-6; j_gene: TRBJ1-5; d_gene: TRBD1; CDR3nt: TGTGCCAGCAGGGACAGGGGGAACAGCAATCAGCCCCAGCATTTT; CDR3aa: CASRDRGNSNQPQHF
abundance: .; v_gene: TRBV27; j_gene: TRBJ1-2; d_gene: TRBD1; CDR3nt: TGTGCCAGCAGTCAGACAGGGGCCCCTAACTATGGCTACACCTTC; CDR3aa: CASSQTGAPNYGYTF
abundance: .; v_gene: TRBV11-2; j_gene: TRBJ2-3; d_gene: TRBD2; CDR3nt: TGTGCCAGCAGCTTAGGCCATTTGGGGACTAGTAGACTAGATACGCAGTATTTT; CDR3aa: CASSLGHLGTSRLDTQYF
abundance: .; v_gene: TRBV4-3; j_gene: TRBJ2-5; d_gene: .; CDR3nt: TGCGCCAGCAGCACCCCAGGGGCTGGGTTCGAGACCCAGTACTTC; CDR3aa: CASSTPGAGFETQYF
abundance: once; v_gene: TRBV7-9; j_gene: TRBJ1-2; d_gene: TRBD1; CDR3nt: TGTGCCAGCAGCCCGGGACAGGGATCGTGGGGCTACACCTTC; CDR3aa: CASSPGQGSWGYTF
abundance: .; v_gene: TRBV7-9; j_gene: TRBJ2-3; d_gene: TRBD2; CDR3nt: TGTGCCAGCAGCACCGGGACTAGCGGGTACACAGATACGCAGTATTTT; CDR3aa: CASSTGTSGYTDTQYF
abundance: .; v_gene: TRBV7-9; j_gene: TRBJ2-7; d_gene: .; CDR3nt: TGTGCCAGCAGCTTAGGACAGCCTGGTGACGAGCAGTACTTC; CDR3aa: CASSLGQPGDEQYF
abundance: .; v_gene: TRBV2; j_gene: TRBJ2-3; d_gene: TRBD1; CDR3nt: TGTGCCAGCAGTGAAGATTGGGACAGCACCTACACAGATACGCAGTATTTT; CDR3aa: CASSEDWDSTYTDTQYF
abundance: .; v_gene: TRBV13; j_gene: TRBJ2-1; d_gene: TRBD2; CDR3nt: TGTGCCAGCAGCTTCGGGACTAGCGGGAGGGCCGGGAATGAGCAGTTCTTC; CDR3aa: CASSFGTSGRAGNEQFF
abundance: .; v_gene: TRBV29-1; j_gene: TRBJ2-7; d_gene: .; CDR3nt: TGCAGCGTTGAAGATCCAGGGGAGAACTACGAGCAGTACTTC; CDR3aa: CSVEDPGENYEQYF
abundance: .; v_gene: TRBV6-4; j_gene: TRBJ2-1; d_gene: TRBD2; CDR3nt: TGTGCCAGCAGTATCTTAGCGGGGGGGTACAATGAGCAGTTCTTC; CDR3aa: CASSILAGGYNEQFF
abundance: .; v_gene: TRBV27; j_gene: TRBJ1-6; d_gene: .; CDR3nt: TGTGCCAGCAGTCCCTCACCCACAGGCCACTCCTATAATTCACCCCTCCACTTT; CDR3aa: CASSPSPTGHSYNSPLHF